This entry is about one T cell receptor (beta chain). The target antigen is unknown. The data derive from a study of T cell repertoires in cytomegalovirus infection. Study-level background: Shared public TCR beta signatures pointed to both CMV infection and a matching HLA type.

The CDR3 extends over 13 amino acids. V gave up 1 base and J gave up 3 bases, with 7 bases separating them. Germline V gives CDR1 LGHDT, CDR2 YNNKEL (reference sequence). TCRdb called the reads again in MiXCR, with one record for every CDR3 protein. Seen here are 310,000 or so distinct CDR3 sequences, around 25% observed once, and the top ten hold 13%. General study results and limits: HLA-C-restricted CMV clonotypes gave the most frequent clonotype in two of eight donors. Cumulative public TCR beta family frequency identified carriers of CMV plus the relevant HLA.

This specimen was cultured PBMCs, taken from culture after CMV antigen stimulation. The TCR was taken from a human donor in good health (CMV status not recorded). Some clones in this sample may be carry-over from other donors' samples. V and J are TRBV3-1 and TRBJ2-7; D unclear. CDR3 DNA sequence: TGTGCCAGCAGCCAAGGATTTCTCTACGAGCAGTACGTC. Translating gives CASSQGFLYEQYV.